This is a list of T cell receptor beta chains from one sample in a study of cytomegalovirus exposure and HLA in healthy donors. The data were produced by immunoSEQ multiplex PCR, yet TCRdb's version contains in-frame clones alone and is incomplete. Of 120,000 to 150,000 clones listed, about 74% are singletons. The sample taken for sequencing was PBMCs. The receptor source for this set is a woman aged 35 to 49 in good health and CMV-seronegative. The CDR3 runs from the conserved cysteine through the conserved F or W. The D gene is left open where the match is weak. Clone size appears in some rows only: once, few, many, or a class for an expanded clone.

j_call: TRBJ2-7; v_call: TRBV6-5; d_call: NA; clone_size: NA; cdr3_aa: CASSYGRRAYEQYF; cdr3_nt: TGTGCCAGCAGTTATGGGAGGCGGGCCTACGAGCAGTACTTC
j_call: TRBJ1-1; v_call: TRBV10-3; d_call: NA; clone_size: NA; cdr3_aa: CAITQTGNTEAFF; cdr3_nt: TGTGCCATCACCCAGACAGGGAACACTGAAGCTTTCTTT
j_call: TRBJ2-5; v_call: TRBV4-1; d_call: NA; clone_size: NA; cdr3_aa: CASSQGNAVQETQYF; cdr3_nt: TGCGCCAGCAGCCAAGGTAACGCAGTCCAAGAGACCCAGTACTTC
j_call: TRBJ1-2; v_call: TRBV9; d_call: NA; clone_size: NA; cdr3_aa: CASSSGILDSINYGYTF; cdr3_nt: TGTGCCAGCAGCTCGGGAATATTGGACAGCATTAACTATGGCTACACCTTC
j_call: TRBJ2-3; v_call: TRBV7-9; d_call: NA; clone_size: NA; cdr3_aa: CSSSLISLSTENTDTQYF; cdr3_nt: TGTTCCAGCAGCTTAATCTCCCTCTCGACAGAGAACACAGATACGCAGTATTTT
j_call: TRBJ2-5; v_call: TRBV29-1; d_call: NA; clone_size: once; cdr3_aa: CSVSSRAEETQYF; cdr3_nt: TGCAGCGTTTCCTCCAGGGCGGAAGAGACCCAGTACTTC
j_call: TRBJ2-7; v_call: TRBV2; d_call: TRBD2; clone_size: NA; cdr3_aa: CASSEHGSGRFEQYF; cdr3_nt: TGTGCCAGCAGTGAACACGGAAGCGGGAGGTTCGAGCAGTACTTC
j_call: TRBJ2-2; v_call: TRBV18; d_call: NA; clone_size: NA; cdr3_aa: CASSPQERRGDTGELFF; cdr3_nt: TGTGCCAGCTCACCCCAGGAGCGCAGGGGAGACACCGGGGAGCTGTTTTTT
j_call: TRBJ1-4; v_call: TRBV6-1; d_call: NA; clone_size: NA; cdr3_aa: CASSDTNINWLEKLFF; cdr3_nt: TGTGCCAGCAGTGACACCAACATAAATTGGCTGGAAAAACTGTTTTTT
j_call: TRBJ2-2; v_call: TRBV6-5; d_call: NA; clone_size: NA; cdr3_aa: CASSYFDSYTGELFF; cdr3_nt: TGTGCCAGCAGTTACTTCGACAGTTACACCGGGGAGCTGTTTTTT
j_call: TRBJ1-4; v_call: TRBV2; d_call: NA; clone_size: NA; cdr3_aa: CASTTGNNEKLFF; cdr3_nt: TGTGCCAGTACTACAGGGAATAATGAAAAACTGTTTTTT
j_call: TRBJ2-7; v_call: TRBV27; d_call: TRBD1; clone_size: NA; cdr3_aa: CASSLRDRNYEQYF; cdr3_nt: TGTGCCAGCAGTTTGCGGGACAGGAACTACGAGCAGTACTTC
j_call: TRBJ1-2; v_call: TRBV6-5; d_call: NA; clone_size: NA; cdr3_aa: CASSYSYNGNNYGYTF; cdr3_nt: TGTGCCAGCAGTTACTCTTATAACGGGAATAACTATGGCTACACCTTC
j_call: TRBJ1-6; v_call: TRBV2; d_call: TRBD1; clone_size: NA; cdr3_aa: CASRGGGSRNSPLHF; cdr3_nt: TGTGCCAGCAGAGGAGGGGGCTCAAGGAATTCACCCCTCCACTTT
j_call: TRBJ2-1; v_call: TRBV14; d_call: NA; clone_size: NA; cdr3_aa: CASSQTSSYNEQFF; cdr3_nt: TGTGCCAGCAGCCAGACTAGCTCCTACAATGAGCAGTTCTTC
j_call: TRBJ2-2; v_call: TRBV11-2; d_call: NA; clone_size: once; cdr3_aa: CASSPGTLNTGELFF; cdr3_nt: TGTGCCAGCAGCCCCGGGACTCTGAACACCGGGGAGCTGTTTTTT
j_call: TRBJ2-7; v_call: TRBV2; d_call: NA; clone_size: NA; cdr3_aa: CASSVGTTYEQYF; cdr3_nt: TGTGCCAGCAGTGTGGGGACAACCTACGAGCAGTACTTC
j_call: TRBJ2-1; v_call: TRBV6-5; d_call: TRBD1; clone_size: NA; cdr3_aa: CASSYSLAGGNNEQFF; cdr3_nt: TGTGCCAGCAGTTACTCACTGGCAGGGGGAAACAATGAGCAGTTCTTC
j_call: TRBJ1-2; v_call: TRBV19; d_call: TRBD1; clone_size: NA; cdr3_aa: CASGDRGSNYGYTF; cdr3_nt: TGTGCCAGTGGAGACAGGGGGTCCAACTATGGCTACACCTTC
j_call: TRBJ2-7; v_call: TRBV7-9; d_call: NA; clone_size: NA; cdr3_aa: CSSSPGPTQGEQYF; cdr3_nt: TGTTCCAGCAGCCCGGGCCCTACCCAGGGCGAGCAGTACTTC
j_call: TRBJ2-3; v_call: TRBV9; d_call: TRBD2; clone_size: once; cdr3_aa: CASSVASGHRTDTQYF; cdr3_nt: TGTGCCAGCAGCGTAGCTAGCGGGCATCGCACAGATACGCAGTATTTT
j_call: TRBJ2-7; v_call: TRBV19; d_call: TRBD1; clone_size: NA; cdr3_aa: CASSGSGTGFYEQYF; cdr3_nt: TGTGCCAGTAGTGGCTCCGGGACAGGGTTCTACGAGCAGTACTTC
j_call: TRBJ2-7; v_call: TRBV16; d_call: TRBD1; clone_size: NA; cdr3_aa: CASRPTATTGERTSYEQYF; cdr3_nt: TGTGCCAGCCGGCCGACGGCTACTACAGGGGAGAGAACGTCCTACGAGCAGTACTTC
j_call: TRBJ2-7; v_call: TRBV11-2; d_call: TRBD2; clone_size: once; cdr3_aa: CASSSGGGMDSYEQYF; cdr3_nt: TGTGCCAGCAGTTCGGGGGGGGGTATGGACTCCTACGAGCAGTACTTC
j_call: TRBJ1-1; v_call: TRBV12-2; d_call: NA; clone_size: NA; cdr3_aa: CASHLRFTGTDTEAFF; cdr3_nt: TGTGCAAGTCACTTAAGGTTCACGGGGACAGACACTGAAGCTTTCTTT
j_call: TRBJ2-3; v_call: TRBV15; d_call: TRBD1; clone_size: NA; cdr3_aa: CATSRRRSDRGRGWLPDTQYF; cdr3_nt: TGTGCCACCAGCAGAAGACGATCGGACAGGGGGCGCGGCTGGCTACCAGATACGCAGTATTTT
j_call: TRBJ2-1; v_call: TRBV29-1; d_call: NA; clone_size: NA; cdr3_aa: CSVEDRPPGGAGWYEQFF; cdr3_nt: TGCAGCGTTGAAGATCGCCCACCGGGCGGGGCGGGGTGGTATGAGCAATTCTTC
j_call: TRBJ1-6; v_call: TRBV30; d_call: NA; clone_size: NA; cdr3_aa: CAWSVQVGSPLHF; cdr3_nt: TGTGCCTGGAGTGTACAGGTGGGCTCACCCCTCCACTTT
j_call: TRBJ2-7; v_call: TRBV5-4; d_call: TRBD2; clone_size: NA; cdr3_aa: CASSLRGSGSIYEQYF; cdr3_nt: TGTGCCAGCAGCTTGCGCGGTAGCGGGAGTATATACGAGCAGTACTTC
j_call: TRBJ1-3; v_call: TRBV5-1; d_call: NA; clone_size: NA; cdr3_aa: CASSRVDGKGAGNTIYF; cdr3_nt: TGCGCCAGCAGCAGGGTGGACGGAAAGGGGGCTGGAAACACCATATATTTT
j_call: TRBJ2-5; v_call: TRBV18; d_call: NA; clone_size: once; cdr3_aa: CASSPFGSGQETQYF; cdr3_nt: TGTGCCAGCTCACCATTTGGGAGCGGCCAAGAGACCCAGTACTTC
j_call: TRBJ1-2; v_call: TRBV5-4; d_call: TRBD1; clone_size: NA; cdr3_aa: CASSLVGQGPGSGYTF; cdr3_nt: TGTGCCAGCAGCTTGGTGGGACAGGGCCCCGGGTCTGGCTACACCTTC
j_call: TRBJ1-1; v_call: TRBV6-1; d_call: NA; clone_size: few; cdr3_aa: CASRYRTSEAFF; cdr3_nt: TGTGCCAGCAGATATAGGACAAGTGAAGCTTTCTTT
j_call: TRBJ2-5; v_call: TRBV6-1; d_call: NA; clone_size: NA; cdr3_aa: CASSEVSQETQYF; cdr3_nt: TGTGCCAGCAGTGAAGTCAGCCAAGAGACCCAGTACTTC
j_call: TRBJ2-5; v_call: TRBV7-7; d_call: TRBD2; clone_size: NA; cdr3_aa: CASSRGLAGVEVETQYF; cdr3_nt: TGTGCCAGCAGCCGTGGACTAGCGGGAGTGGAAGTAGAGACCCAGTACTTC
j_call: TRBJ1-2; v_call: TRBV6-5; d_call: NA; clone_size: NA; cdr3_aa: CASSYGPDRYGYTF; cdr3_nt: TGTGCCAGCAGTTACGGGCCGGATCGCTATGGCTACACCTTC
j_call: TRBJ2-1; v_call: TRBV7-6; d_call: NA; clone_size: NA; cdr3_aa: CASSKDYYNEQFF; cdr3_nt: TGTGCCAGCAGCAAAGACTACTACAATGAGCAGTTCTTC
j_call: TRBJ2-1; v_call: TRBV5-6; d_call: TRBD2; clone_size: NA; cdr3_aa: CASSSLRTSGRAPYNEQFF; cdr3_nt: TGTGCCAGCAGCAGCCTAAGGACTAGCGGGAGGGCCCCCTACAATGAGCAGTTCTTC
j_call: TRBJ1-2; v_call: TRBV28; d_call: NA; clone_size: NA; cdr3_aa: CASRTSYGYTF; cdr3_nt: TGTGCCAGCAGAACCAGTTATGGCTACACCTTC
j_call: TRBJ2-3; v_call: TRBV2; d_call: TRBD2; clone_size: NA; cdr3_aa: CASRNGLAGGTYTQYF; cdr3_nt: TGTGCCAGCAGAAATGGACTAGCGGGGGGAACCTATACGCAGTATTTT
j_call: TRBJ1-1; v_call: TRBV5-1; d_call: NA; clone_size: few; cdr3_aa: CASSFPSGTPNTEAFF; cdr3_nt: TGCGCCAGCAGCTTCCCGTCCGGGACACCGAACACTGAAGCTTTCTTT
j_call: TRBJ1-1; v_call: TRBV2; d_call: NA; clone_size: once; cdr3_aa: CASGEARRGAEAFF; cdr3_nt: TGTGCCAGCGGTGAAGCACGCAGGGGCGCTGAAGCTTTCTTT
j_call: TRBJ1-6; v_call: TRBV2; d_call: TRBD1; clone_size: NA; cdr3_aa: CASSGVYRDRGPNSPLHF; cdr3_nt: TGTGCCAGCAGTGGAGTTTACCGGGACAGGGGCCCCAATTCACCCCTCCACTTT
j_call: TRBJ1-6; v_call: TRBV28; d_call: TRBD1; clone_size: NA; cdr3_aa: CASSLTPGQRINSPLHF; cdr3_nt: TGCGCCAGCAGCCTTACTCCGGGACAGAGAATTAATTCACCCCTCCACTTT
j_call: TRBJ1-5; v_call: TRBV19; d_call: TRBD1; clone_size: NA; cdr3_aa: CASSTVTGGEGSNQPQHF; cdr3_nt: TGTGCCAGTAGTACTGTCACAGGGGGCGAAGGGAGTAATCAGCCCCAGCATTTT
j_call: TRBJ1-2; v_call: TRBV30; d_call: NA; clone_size: NA; cdr3_aa: CAWSVPGSYTF; cdr3_nt: TGTGCCTGGAGTGTTCCGGGTTCCTACACCTTC
j_call: TRBJ2-4; v_call: TRBV5-4; d_call: TRBD2; clone_size: NA; cdr3_aa: CASSLVAGGDIQYF; cdr3_nt: TGTGCCAGCAGCTTGGTCGCGGGAGGGGACATTCAGTACTTC
j_call: TRBJ2-1; v_call: TRBV10-3; d_call: TRBD2; clone_size: NA; cdr3_aa: CAISALAGGQSSYNEQFF; cdr3_nt: TGTGCCATCAGTGCGCTAGCGGGGGGTCAGAGCTCCTACAATGAGCAGTTCTTC
j_call: TRBJ2-7; v_call: TRBV4-1; d_call: NA; clone_size: NA; cdr3_aa: CASSQDPTDYEQYF; cdr3_nt: TGCGCCAGCAGCCAAGATCCGACAGACTACGAGCAGTACTTC
j_call: TRBJ2-7; v_call: TRBV11-3; d_call: TRBD2; clone_size: few; cdr3_aa: CASGIVLAGPGPIQIYEQYF; cdr3_nt: TGTGCCAGCGGGATCGTACTAGCGGGCCCGGGACCAATACAAATCTACGAGCAGTACTTC
j_call: TRBJ1-2; v_call: TRBV5-4; d_call: NA; clone_size: NA; cdr3_aa: CASTFGTGGGWDGYTF; cdr3_nt: TGTGCCAGCACTTTCGGAACGGGGGGGGGATGGGATGGCTACACCTTC
j_call: TRBJ1-1; v_call: TRBV5-5; d_call: TRBD1; clone_size: NA; cdr3_aa: CASSSKGQGSNTEAFF; cdr3_nt: TGTGCCAGCAGCTCGAAGGGACAGGGGTCTAACACTGAAGCTTTCTTT
j_call: TRBJ2-5; v_call: TRBV6-6; d_call: NA; clone_size: NA; cdr3_aa: CASSYSRGEETQYF; cdr3_nt: TGTGCCAGCAGTTACTCCCGCGGGGAAGAGACCCAGTACTTC
j_call: TRBJ1-4; v_call: TRBV6-5; d_call: NA; clone_size: NA; cdr3_aa: CASGGGATNEKLFF; cdr3_nt: TGTGCCAGCGGGGGGGGTGCAACTAATGAAAAACTGTTTTTT
j_call: TRBJ2-1; v_call: TRBV4-1; d_call: TRBD2; clone_size: NA; cdr3_aa: CASSPGTSGDNEQFF; cdr3_nt: TGCGCCAGCAGCCCCGGGACTAGCGGGGACAATGAGCAGTTCTTC
j_call: TRBJ2-4; v_call: TRBV21-1; d_call: NA; clone_size: NA; cdr3_aa: CASSKVSSGGAGSIQYF; cdr3_nt: TGTGCCAGCAGCAAAGTTAGTAGCGGGGGGGCGGGTAGCATTCAGTACTTC
j_call: TRBJ1-1; v_call: TRBV30; d_call: NA; clone_size: NA; cdr3_aa: CAWSVQLNTEAFF; cdr3_nt: TGTGCCTGGAGTGTACAGCTGAACACTGAAGCTTTCTTT
j_call: TRBJ2-3; v_call: TRBV19; d_call: TRBD2; clone_size: once; cdr3_aa: CASSILSGITDTQYF; cdr3_nt: TGTGCCAGTAGTATTCTGAGCGGGATCACAGATACGCAGTATTTT
j_call: TRBJ2-1; v_call: TRBV6-4; d_call: NA; clone_size: NA; cdr3_aa: CASSDTLGTNEQFF; cdr3_nt: TGTGCCAGCAGTGACACACTAGGTACCAATGAGCAGTTCTTC